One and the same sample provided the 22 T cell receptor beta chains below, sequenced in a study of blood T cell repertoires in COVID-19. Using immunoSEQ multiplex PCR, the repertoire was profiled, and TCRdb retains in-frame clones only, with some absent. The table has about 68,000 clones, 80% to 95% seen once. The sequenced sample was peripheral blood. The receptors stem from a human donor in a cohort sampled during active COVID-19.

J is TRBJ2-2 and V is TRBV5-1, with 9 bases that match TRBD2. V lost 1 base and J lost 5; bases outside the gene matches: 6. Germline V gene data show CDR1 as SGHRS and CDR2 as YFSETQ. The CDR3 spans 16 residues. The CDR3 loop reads CASSLWRGGQTGELFF. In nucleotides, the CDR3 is TGCGCCAGCAGCTTGTGGCGGGGGGGCCAGACCGGGGAGCTGTTTTTT.

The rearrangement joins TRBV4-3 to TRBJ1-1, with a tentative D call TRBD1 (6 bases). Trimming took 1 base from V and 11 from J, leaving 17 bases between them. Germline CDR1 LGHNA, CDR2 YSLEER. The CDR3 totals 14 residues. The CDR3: CASSQGTAREVAFF. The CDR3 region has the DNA TGCGCCAGCAGCCAAGGGACAGCCCGGGAGGTGGCTTTCTTT.

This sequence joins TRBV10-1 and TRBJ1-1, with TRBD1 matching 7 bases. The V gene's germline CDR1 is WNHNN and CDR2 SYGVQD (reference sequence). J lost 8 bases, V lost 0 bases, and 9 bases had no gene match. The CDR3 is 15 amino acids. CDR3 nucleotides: TGCGCCAGCAGTGAGTCGGGACAGCCAATAAAAGAAGCTTTCTTT. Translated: CASSESGQPIKEAFF.

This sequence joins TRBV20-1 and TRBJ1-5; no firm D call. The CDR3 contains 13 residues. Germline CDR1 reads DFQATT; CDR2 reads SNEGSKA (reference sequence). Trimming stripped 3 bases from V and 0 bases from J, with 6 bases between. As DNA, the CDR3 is TGCAGTGCTAGTGATTATAGCAATCAGCCCCAGCATTTT. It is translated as CSASDYSNQPQHF.

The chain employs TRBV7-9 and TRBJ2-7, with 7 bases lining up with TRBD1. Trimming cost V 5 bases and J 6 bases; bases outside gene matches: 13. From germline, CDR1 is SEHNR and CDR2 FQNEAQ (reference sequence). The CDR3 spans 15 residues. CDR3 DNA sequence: TGTGCCAGCAGCACTTGGGACAGCCTGGGGTCCGAGCAGTACTTC. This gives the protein CASSTWDSLGSEQYF.

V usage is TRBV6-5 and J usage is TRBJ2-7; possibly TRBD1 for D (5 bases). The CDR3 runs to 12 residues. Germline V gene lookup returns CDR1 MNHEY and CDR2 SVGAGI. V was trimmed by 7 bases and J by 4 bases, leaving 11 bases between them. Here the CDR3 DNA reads TGTGCCAGCAACGGACAAGGGTACGAGCAGTACTTC. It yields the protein CASNGQGYEQYF.

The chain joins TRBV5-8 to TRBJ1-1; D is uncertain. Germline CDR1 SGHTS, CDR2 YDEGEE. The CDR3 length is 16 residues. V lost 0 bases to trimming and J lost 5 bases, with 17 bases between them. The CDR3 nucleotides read TGTGCCAGCAGCTTGGGTACGAAGCTCCATAATACTGAAGCTTTCTTT. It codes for CASSLGTKLHNTEAFF.

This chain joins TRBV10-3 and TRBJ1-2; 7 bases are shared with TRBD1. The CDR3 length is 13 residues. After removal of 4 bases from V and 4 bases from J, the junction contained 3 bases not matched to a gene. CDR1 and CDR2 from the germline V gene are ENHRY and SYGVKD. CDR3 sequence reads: CAISGGQSYGYTF. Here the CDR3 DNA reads TGTGCCATCAGTGGGGGACAGAGCTATGGCTACACCTTC.

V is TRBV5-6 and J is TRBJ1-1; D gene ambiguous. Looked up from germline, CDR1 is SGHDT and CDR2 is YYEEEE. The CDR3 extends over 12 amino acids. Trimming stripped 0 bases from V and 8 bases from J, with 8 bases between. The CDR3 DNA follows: TGTGCCAGCAGCTTGGCCCGCAGGGAAGCTTTCTTT. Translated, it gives CASSLARREAFF.

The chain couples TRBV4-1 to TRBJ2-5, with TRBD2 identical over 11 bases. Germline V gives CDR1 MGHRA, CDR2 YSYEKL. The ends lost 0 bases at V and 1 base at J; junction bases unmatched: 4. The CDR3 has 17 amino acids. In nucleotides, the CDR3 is TGCGCCAGCAGCCAAGATTCACTAGCGGGGGTCCAAGAGACCCAGTACTTC. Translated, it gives CASSQDSLAGVQETQYF.

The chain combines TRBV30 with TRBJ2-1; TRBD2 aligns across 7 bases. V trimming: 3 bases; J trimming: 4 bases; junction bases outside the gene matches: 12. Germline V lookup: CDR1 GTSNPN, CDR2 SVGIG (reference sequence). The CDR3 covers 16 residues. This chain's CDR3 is CAWSQEGAGQYNEQFF. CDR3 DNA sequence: TGTGCCTGGAGCCAAGAAGGAGCGGGGCAATACAATGAGCAGTTCTTC.

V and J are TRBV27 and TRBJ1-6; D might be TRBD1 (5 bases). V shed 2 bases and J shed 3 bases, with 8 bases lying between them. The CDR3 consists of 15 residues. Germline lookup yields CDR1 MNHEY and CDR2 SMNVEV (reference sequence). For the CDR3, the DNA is TGTGCCAGCAGTTTAAGGGGAAACTATAATTCACCCCTCCACTTT. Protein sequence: CASSLRGNYNSPLHF.

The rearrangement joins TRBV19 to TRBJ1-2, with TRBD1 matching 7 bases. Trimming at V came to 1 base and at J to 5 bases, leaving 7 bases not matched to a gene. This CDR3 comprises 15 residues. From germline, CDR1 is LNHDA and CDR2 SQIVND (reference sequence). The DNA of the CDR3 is TGTGCCAGTAGTATAGTCCGGGACAGAGCGTATGGCTACACCTTC. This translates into CASSIVRDRAYGYTF.

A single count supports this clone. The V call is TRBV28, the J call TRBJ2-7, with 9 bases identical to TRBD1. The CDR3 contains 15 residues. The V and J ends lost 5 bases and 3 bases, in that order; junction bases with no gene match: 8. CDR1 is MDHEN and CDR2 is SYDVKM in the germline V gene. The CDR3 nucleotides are TGTGCCAGCAGTCTCCCGTTGACAGGGGGCTACGAGCAGTACTTC. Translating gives CASSLPLTGGYEQYF.

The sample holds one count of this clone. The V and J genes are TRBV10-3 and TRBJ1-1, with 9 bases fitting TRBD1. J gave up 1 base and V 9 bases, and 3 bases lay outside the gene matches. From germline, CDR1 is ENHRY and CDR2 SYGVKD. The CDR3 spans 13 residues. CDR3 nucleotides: TGTGCCATATCGGGACAGGGGAACACTGAAGCTTTCTTT. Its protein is CAISGQGNTEAFF.

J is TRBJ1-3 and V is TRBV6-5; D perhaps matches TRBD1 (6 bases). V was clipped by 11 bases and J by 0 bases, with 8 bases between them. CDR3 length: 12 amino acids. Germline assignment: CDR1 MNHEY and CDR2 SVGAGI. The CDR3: CAGQSSGNTIYF. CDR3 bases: TGTGCCGGACAGAGCTCTGGAAACACCATATATTTT.

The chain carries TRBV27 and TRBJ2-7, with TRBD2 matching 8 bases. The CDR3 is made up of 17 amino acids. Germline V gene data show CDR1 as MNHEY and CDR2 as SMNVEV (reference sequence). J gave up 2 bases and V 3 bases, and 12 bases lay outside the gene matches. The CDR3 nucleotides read TGTGCCAGCAGTTTGGGCGGGAGCGGGAGATTGACCTACGAGCAGTACTTC. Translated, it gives CASSLGGSGRLTYEQYF.

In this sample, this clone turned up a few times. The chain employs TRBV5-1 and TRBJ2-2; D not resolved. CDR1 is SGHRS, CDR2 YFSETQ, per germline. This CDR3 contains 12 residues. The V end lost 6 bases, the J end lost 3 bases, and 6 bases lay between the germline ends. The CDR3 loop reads CASILDTGELFF. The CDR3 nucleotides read TGCGCCAGCATCCTAGACACCGGGGAGCTGTTTTTT.

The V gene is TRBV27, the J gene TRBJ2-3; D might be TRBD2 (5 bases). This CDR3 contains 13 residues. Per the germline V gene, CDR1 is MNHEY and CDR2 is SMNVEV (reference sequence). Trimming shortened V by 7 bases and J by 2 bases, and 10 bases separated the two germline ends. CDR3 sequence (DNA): TGTGCCAGCACTAAGCGGAACACAGATACGCAGTATTTT. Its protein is CASTKRNTDTQYF.

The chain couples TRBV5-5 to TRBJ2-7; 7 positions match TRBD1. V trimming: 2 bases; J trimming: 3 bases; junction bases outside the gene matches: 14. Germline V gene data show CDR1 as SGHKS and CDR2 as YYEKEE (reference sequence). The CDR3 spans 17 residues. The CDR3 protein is CASSLRPKMDRRYEQYF. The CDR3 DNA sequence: TGTGCCAGCAGCTTAAGGCCCAAAATGGACAGGCGCTACGAGCAGTACTTC.

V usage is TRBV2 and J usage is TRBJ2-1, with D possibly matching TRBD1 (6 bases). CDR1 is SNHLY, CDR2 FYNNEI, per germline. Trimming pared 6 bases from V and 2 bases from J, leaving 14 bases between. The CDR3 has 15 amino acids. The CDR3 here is CASSQGTQTYNEQFF. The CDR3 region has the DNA TGTGCCAGCAGCCAAGGGACACAGACCTACAATGAGCAGTTCTTC.

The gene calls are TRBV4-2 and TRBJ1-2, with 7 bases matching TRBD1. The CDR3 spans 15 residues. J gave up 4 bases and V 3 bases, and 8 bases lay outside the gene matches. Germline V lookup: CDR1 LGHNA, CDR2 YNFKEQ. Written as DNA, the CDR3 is TGTGCCAGCAGCCAGTATCAGGGGGTTGGCTATGGCTACACCTTC. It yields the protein CASSQYQGVGYGYTF.